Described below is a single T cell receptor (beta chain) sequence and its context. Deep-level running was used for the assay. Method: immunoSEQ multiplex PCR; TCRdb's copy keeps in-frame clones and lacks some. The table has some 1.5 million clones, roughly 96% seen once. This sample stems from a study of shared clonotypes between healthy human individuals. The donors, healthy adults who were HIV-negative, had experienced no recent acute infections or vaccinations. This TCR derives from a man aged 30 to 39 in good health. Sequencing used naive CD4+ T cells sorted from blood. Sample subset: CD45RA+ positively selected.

The CDR3 loop reads CASRETGGHGYTF. The CDR3, as DNA: TGTGCCAGCAGAGAAACAGGGGGTCATGGCTACACCTTC. This chain connects TRBV7-2 to TRBJ1-2, with 8 bases that match TRBD1. Germline trimming cut 6 bases from V and 6 bases from J; bases unmatched to any gene: 6. Germline-derived CDR1 and CDR2 are SGHTA and FQGNSA. The CDR3 is made up of 13 amino acids.